Given below is one TCR beta chain in context. This entry is derived from a study of blood T cell repertoires in COVID-19. Background on the study: PBMCs, B-cell-depleted T cells, or T cells were the source of the cDNA or gDNA that made up the material.

The CDR3 extends over 14 amino acids. Trimming removed 3 bases at V and 7 bases at J, with 16 bases between. CDR1 and CDR2 (germline): SGDLS, YYNGEE. TCRdb's table, derived via immunoSEQ multiplex PCR, lists solely in-frame clones and lacks some. Of approximately 76,000 clones detected, over 70% appear once; the ten largest clones hold 30% to 45%. What was sequenced was peripheral blood. This chain links TRBV9 with TRBJ1-2; D ambiguous. The source is a man at least 80 years old with active or convalescent COVID-19. CDR3: CASSATPGLSGYTF. CDR3 coding DNA: TGTGCCAGCAGCGCTACCCCGGGATTGAGTGGCTACACCTTC.